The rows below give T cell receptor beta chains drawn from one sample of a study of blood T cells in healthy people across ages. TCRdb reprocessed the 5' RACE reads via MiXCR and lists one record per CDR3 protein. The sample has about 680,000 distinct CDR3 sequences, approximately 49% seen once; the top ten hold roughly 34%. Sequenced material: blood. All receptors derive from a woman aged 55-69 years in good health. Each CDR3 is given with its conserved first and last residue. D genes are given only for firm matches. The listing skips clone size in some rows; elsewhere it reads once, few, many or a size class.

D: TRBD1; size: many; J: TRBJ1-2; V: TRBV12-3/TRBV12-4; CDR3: CASTDWSQGAGGYTF; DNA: TGTGCCAGCACCGATTGGTCTCAGGGGGCAGGGGGCTACACCTTC
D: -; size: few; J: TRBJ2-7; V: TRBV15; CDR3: CATMKSATYEQYF; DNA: TGTGCCACCATGAAATCCGCAACCTACGAGCAGTACTTC
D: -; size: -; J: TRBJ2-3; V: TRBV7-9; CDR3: CASSLAGAAWTDTQYF; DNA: TGTGCCAGCAGCTTAGCAGGGGCGGCTTGGACAGATACGCAGTATTTT
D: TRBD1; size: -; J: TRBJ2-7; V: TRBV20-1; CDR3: CSASGTAVLFGAYNEQYF; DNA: TGCAGTGCATCCGGGACAGCCGTCCTTTTCGGAGCCTACAATGAGCAGTACTTC
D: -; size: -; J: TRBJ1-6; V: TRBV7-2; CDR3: CASSRTGQRGSPLHF; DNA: TGTGCCAGCAGCCGAACAGGGCAGAGAGGTTCACCCCTCCACTTT
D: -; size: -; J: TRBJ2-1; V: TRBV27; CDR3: CASSYPRGSSYNEQFF; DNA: TGTGCCAGCAGTTACCCTCGGGGGAGCTCCTACAATGAGCAGTTCTTC
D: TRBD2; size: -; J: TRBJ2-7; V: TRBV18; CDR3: CASSPRPSGSYASYEQYF; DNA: TGTGCCAGCTCACCACGTCCTAGCGGGAGCTATGCCTCCTACGAGCAGTACTTC
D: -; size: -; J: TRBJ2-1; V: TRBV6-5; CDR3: CASSYTGENNEQFF; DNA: TGTGCCAGCAGTTACACGGGAGAAAACAATGAGCAGTTCTTC
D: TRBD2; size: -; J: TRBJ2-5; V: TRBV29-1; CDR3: CSVEGGQREGWETQYF; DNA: TGCAGCGTTGAAGGCGGGCAGCGGGAGGGCTGGGAGACCCAGTACTTC
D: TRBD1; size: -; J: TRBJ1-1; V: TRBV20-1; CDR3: CSAADRGGTEAFF; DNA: TGCAGTGCTGCAGACAGGGGAGGTACTGAAGCTTTCTTT
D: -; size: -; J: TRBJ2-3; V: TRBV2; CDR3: CASREDRATDTQYF; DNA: TGTGCCAGCAGAGAGGACAGAGCCACAGATACGCAGTATTTT
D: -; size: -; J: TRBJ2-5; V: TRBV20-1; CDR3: CSARQGSETQYF; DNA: TGCAGTGCTAGACAGGGTAGCGAGACCCAGTACTTC
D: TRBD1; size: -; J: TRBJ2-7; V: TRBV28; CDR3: CASSLAGGLEQYF; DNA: TGTGCCAGCAGTTTAGCAGGGGGCCTCGAGCAGTACTTC
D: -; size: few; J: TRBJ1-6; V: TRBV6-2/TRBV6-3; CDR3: CASTRGRDNSPLHF; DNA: TGTGCCAGCACCCGGGGACGGGATAATTCACCCCTCCACTTT
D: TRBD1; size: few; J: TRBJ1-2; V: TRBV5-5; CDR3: CASSLELTDRVTYGYTF; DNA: TGTGCCAGCAGCTTGGAACTAACTGACAGGGTTACCTATGGCTACACCTTC
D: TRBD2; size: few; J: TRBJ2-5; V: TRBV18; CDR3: CASSPPGLAGQETQYF; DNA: TGTGCCAGCTCACCACCGGGACTAGCGGGGCAAGAGACCCAGTACTTC
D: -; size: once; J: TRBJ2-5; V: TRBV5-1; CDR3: CASSLQAETQYF; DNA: TGCGCCAGCAGCCTCCAGGCGGAGACCCAGTACTTC